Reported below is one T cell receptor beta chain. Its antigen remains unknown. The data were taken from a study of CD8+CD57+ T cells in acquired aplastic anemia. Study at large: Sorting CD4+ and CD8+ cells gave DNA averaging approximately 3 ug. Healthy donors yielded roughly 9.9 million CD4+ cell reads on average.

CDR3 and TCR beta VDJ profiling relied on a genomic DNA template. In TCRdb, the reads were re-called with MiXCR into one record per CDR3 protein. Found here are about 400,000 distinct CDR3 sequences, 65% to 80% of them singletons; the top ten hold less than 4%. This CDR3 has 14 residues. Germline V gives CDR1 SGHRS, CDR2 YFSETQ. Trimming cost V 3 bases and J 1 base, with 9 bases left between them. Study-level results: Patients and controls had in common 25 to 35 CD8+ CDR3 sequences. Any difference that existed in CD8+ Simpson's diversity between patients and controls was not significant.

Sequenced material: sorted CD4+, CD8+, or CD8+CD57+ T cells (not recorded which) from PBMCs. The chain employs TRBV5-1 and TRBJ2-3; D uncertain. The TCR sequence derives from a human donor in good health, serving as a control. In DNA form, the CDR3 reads TGCGCCAGCAGCTGGAAAAGGGGCACAGATACGCAGTATTTT. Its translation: CASSWKRGTDTQYF. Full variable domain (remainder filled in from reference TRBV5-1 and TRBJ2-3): KAGVTQTPRYLIKTRGQQVTLSCSPISGHRSVSWYQQTPGQGLQFLFEYFSETQRNKGNFPGRFSGRQFSNSRSEMNVSTLELGDSALYLCASSWKRGTDTQYFGPGTRLTVL.